One sample yielded the 22 T cell receptor beta chains listed below, sequenced in a study of technical replicates of blood from several donors. Assay used: immunoSEQ multiplex PCR; TCRdb lists only in-frame clones, some missing. Here the sample spans about 76,000 clones, roughly 94% being singletons. Material for sequencing was T cells isolated from PBMCs. The receptors shown here come from a human donor in good health.

This clone showed up just a few times. The rearrangement links TRBV11-2 to TRBJ1-1, with D maybe TRBD1 (5 bases). Germline V lookup: CDR1 SGHAT, CDR2 FQNNGV. The CDR3 spans 16 residues. The V gene lost 4 bases and the J gene lost 12 bases, with 27 bases spanning the gap. DNA for the CDR3: TGTGCCAGCAGCTCGACCCTAGGCGGGGGTACAGGCGTAACTTTCTTT. Amino acid sequence: CASSSTLGGGTGVTFF.

The CDR3 loop reads CASSLGWEGYEQFF. The CDR3 coding sequence is TGTGCCAGCAGCTTAGGGTGGGAGGGGTATGAGCAGTTCTTC. This sequence joins TRBV7-2 and TRBJ2-1, with 7 bases identical to TRBD2. Germline loops: CDR1 SGHTA, CDR2 FQGNSA. The CDR3 sequence is 14 residues long. The ends lost 1 base at V and 8 bases at J; junction bases unmatched: 5. Looking up the rest from reference TRBV7-2 and TRBJ2-1 gives the full variable domain: GAGVSQSPSNKVTEKGKDVELRCDPISGHTALYWYRQSLGQGLEFLIYFQGNSAPDKSGLPSDRFSAERTGGSVSTLTIQRTQQEDSAVYLCASSLGWEGYEQFFGPGTRLTVL.

The chain employs TRBV27 and TRBJ1-2; 7 bases line up with TRBD1. The length of the CDR3 is 13 residues. The V gene's germline CDR1 is MNHEY and CDR2 SMNVEV (reference sequence). After removal of 6 bases from V and 8 bases from J, the junction contained 9 bases not matched to a gene. In DNA form, the CDR3 reads TGTGCCAGCAGACCTAGGGGGCCTGAAGGCTACACCTTC. Encoded protein: CASRPRGPEGYTF.

In DNA form, the CDR3 reads TGTGCCAGCAGTCTACCGGACTTTGGAAACACCATATATTTT. It specifies CASSLPDFGNTIYF. The chain uses TRBV28 and TRBJ1-3, with D unresolved. The germline CDR1 and CDR2 sequences are MDHEN and SYDVKM. Trimming took 5 bases from V and 3 from J, leaving 11 bases between them. CDR3 length equals 14 residues.

Here the CDR3 reads CAWSDLAESSYNEQFF. The CDR3 DNA sequence: TGTGCCTGGAGTGATCTAGCGGAAAGCTCCTACAATGAGCAGTTCTTC. The rearrangement joins TRBV30 to TRBJ2-1; 7 bases are shared with TRBD2. This CDR3 spans 16 amino acids. Trimming at V came to 1 base and at J to 0 bases, leaving 6 bases not matched to a gene. CDR1 is GTSNPN, CDR2 SVGIG, per germline (reference sequence).

The chain has TRBV7-8 and TRBJ2-4, with 11 bases that match TRBD1. Germline V gene lookup returns CDR1 SGHVS and CDR2 FQNEAQ. The trim removed 7 bases at V and 14 bases at J, leaving 13 bases unmatched. This CDR3 comprises 14 residues. The chain's CDR3 is CASTKGGQGGSKYF. CDR3 in DNA: TGTGCCAGCACGAAGGGGGGACAGGGGGGTAGTAAGTACTTC.

The V call is TRBV30, the J call TRBJ1-1; D is unclear. The V end lost 0 bases, the J end lost 1 base, and 6 bases lay between the germline ends. CDR3 length equals 13 residues. Germline-derived CDR1 and CDR2 are GTSNPN and SVGIG (reference sequence). Written as DNA, the CDR3 is TGTGCCTGGAGTGTCGGGGAGAACACTGAAGCTTTCTTT. Its protein product is CAWSVGENTEAFF.

The chain joins TRBV10-1 to TRBJ1-5; D is ambiguous. Trimming left V 0 bases short and J 5 bases short, with 5 bases between. The CDR3 runs to 13 residues. From germline, CDR1 is WNHNN and CDR2 SYGVQD (reference sequence). For the CDR3, the DNA is TGCGCCAGCAGTGAGTCGAGTGATCAGCCCCAGCATTTT. Residues: CASSESSDQPQHF.

The chain combines TRBV19 with TRBJ1-2; D may be TRBD1 (5 bases). Germline V gene sequence: CDR1 LNHDA, CDR2 SQIVND (reference sequence). With 4 bases removed from V and 7 bases from J, the gap between germline ends came to 7 bases. This CDR3 region has 11 residues. CDR3: CASSTGFGYTF. CDR3 nucleotides: TGTGCCAGTAGTACAGGGTTTGGCTACACCTTC.

This sequence joins TRBV19 and TRBJ2-2, with D tentatively TRBD1 (6 bases). Looked up from germline, CDR1 is LNHDA and CDR2 is SQIVND (reference sequence). CDR3 length: 13 amino acids. V was cut by 4 bases and J by 6 bases, with 9 bases left in between. The DNA of the CDR3 is TGTGCCAGTAGTACAGGGGTTTCCGGGGAGCTGTTTTTT. Translating gives CASSTGVSGELFF. The variable domain in full, with the rest retrieved from reference TRBV19 and TRBJ2-2, is DGGITQSPKYLFRKEGQNVTLSCEQNLNHDAMYWYRQDPGQGLRLIYYSQIVNDFQKGDIAEGYSVSREKKESFPLTVTSAQKNPTAFYLCASSTGVSGELFFGEGSRLTVL.

This clone appeared a few times. This chain joins TRBV10-3 and TRBJ1-1; D is ambiguous. The CDR3 loop spans 13 amino acids. Trimming stripped 8 bases from V and 2 bases from J, with 12 bases between. Germline CDR1 ENHRY, CDR2 SYGVKD. The CDR3 coding sequence is TGTGCCATCGGCCGGAGGGATAACACTGAAGCTTTCTTT. It is translated as CAIGRRDNTEAFF.

The chain combines TRBV9 with TRBJ1-2, with a tentative D call TRBD1 (6 bases). The CDR3 is 16 amino acids. The V gene lost 0 bases and the J gene lost 5 bases, with 17 bases spanning the gap. The germline CDR1 and CDR2 sequences are SGDLS and YYNGEE. The DNA of the CDR3 is TGTGCCAGCAGCGTAGGCCTCAGGACAGACACTTATGGCTACACCTTC. Amino acid sequence: CASSVGLRTDTYGYTF.

This chain links TRBV7-3 with TRBJ2-3, with D possibly matching TRBD2 (5 bases). This CDR3 contains 16 residues. Germline-derived CDR1 and CDR2 are SGHTA and FQGTGA. V lost 3 bases and J 3 bases, leaving 16 bases between the germline ends. The CDR3 nucleotides read TGTGCCAGCAGCTTTATGCTAGCTTCTGGGACAGATACGCAGTATTTT. Translating it yields CASSFMLASGTDTQYF.

The rearrangement links TRBV6-1 to TRBJ1-1; the match to TRBD1 covers 7 bases. J was trimmed by 4 bases and V by 2 bases; bases with no gene match: 7. The CDR3 extends over 15 amino acids. Germline-derived CDR1 and CDR2 are MNHNS and SASEGT. CDR3 residues: CASSEIYRQGTEAFF. Here the CDR3 DNA reads TGTGCCAGCAGTGAAATTTACCGACAGGGCACTGAAGCTTTCTTT.

About this clone: Mismatch with germline at one junction end may stem from a read error. The chain recombines TRBV7-9 with TRBJ2-1; D may be TRBD2 (7 bases). The length of the CDR3 is 13 residues. Germline CDR1 and CDR2: SEHNR and FQNEAQ (reference sequence). The CDR3 DNA follows: TGTGCCAGCACCTTAGGGGGGGGCAATGAGCAGTTCTTC. Protein product: CASTLGGGNEQFF.

The rearrangement joins TRBV4-1 to TRBJ1-1; TRBD1 might be the D (6 bases). V gave up 0 bases and J gave up 4 bases, with 9 bases separating them. CDR1 and CDR2 from the germline V gene are MGHRA and YSYEKL. The CDR3 runs to 14 residues. The CDR3 DNA is TGCGCCAGCAGCCAAGATGGGGGCAGCACTGAAGCTTTCTTT. Protein sequence: CASSQDGGSTEAFF.

V usage is TRBV9 and J usage is TRBJ2-5; 7 bases agree with TRBD1. This CDR3 comprises 11 residues. J gave up 7 bases and V 4 bases, and 1 base lay outside the gene matches. Germline V gives CDR1 SGDLS, CDR2 YYNGEE. The CDR3 region has the DNA TGTGCCAGCAGCTCAGGGGGGACCCAGTACTTC. It is translated as CASSSGGTQYF.

The chain links TRBV19 to TRBJ1-1, with D possibly matching TRBD1 (5 bases). The CDR3 runs to 15 residues. Deletions cut 5 bases from V and 4 bases from J, with 17 bases between. Germline-derived CDR1 and CDR2 are LNHDA and SQIVND (reference sequence). DNA of the CDR3: TGTGCCAGTAGTTATCCAGGGAAGGTAAGCACTGAAGCTTTCTTT. As protein: CASSYPGKVSTEAFF.

The V gene is TRBV6-1, the J gene TRBJ1-1, with D hard to call. Germline values: CDR1 MNHNS, CDR2 SASEGT. V was shortened by 3 bases and J by 0 bases, with 5 bases between the two germline ends. This CDR3 contains 13 residues. The CDR3 spells CASSDGLNTEAFF. In nucleotides, the CDR3 is TGTGCCAGCAGTGACGGGTTGAACACTGAAGCTTTCTTT.

The V gene is TRBV5-1, the J gene TRBJ1-3; TRBD1 matches 9 bases. The CDR3 contains 15 residues. J lost 4 bases, V lost 4 bases, and 6 bases had no gene match. Germline V gene data show CDR1 as SGHRS and CDR2 as YFSETQ. CDR3 nucleotide sequence: TGCGCCAGCAGCCCGATGGGACAGGGCGGAAACACCATATATTTT. This sequence encodes CASSPMGQGGNTIYF.

This chain links TRBV27 with TRBJ2-6, with D possibly matching TRBD1 (5 bases). Germline V gives CDR1 MNHEY, CDR2 SMNVEV (reference sequence). Trimming took off 3 bases at V and 0 bases at J, with 6 bases between the two ends. The CDR3 extends over 15 amino acids. The CDR3 region has the DNA TGTGCCAGCAGTTTTCAGGGCTCTGGGGCCAACGTCCTGACTTTC. This encodes CASSFQGSGANVLTF.

The V call is TRBV27, the J call TRBJ2-1; TRBD2 matches 7 bases. CDR3 length: 14 residues. Germline V gives CDR1 MNHEY, CDR2 SMNVEV (reference sequence). Losses at the gene ends were 6 bases for V and 6 bases for J; bases not matched to a gene: 8. Here the CDR3 reads CASSLGGSFNEQFF. CDR3 coding DNA: TGTGCCAGCAGCCTAGGCGGGAGTTTCAATGAGCAGTTCTTC.